The clone carrying this T cell receptor (beta chain) occurred a few times. Its matching antigen is unknown. J lost 3 bases, V lost 8 bases, and 4 bases had no gene match. Germline CDR1 is MNHNS and CDR2 is SASEGT. The CDR3 extends over 13 amino acids. TCRdb processed the 5' RACE reads anew with MiXCR; each CDR3 protein has one entry. Among roughly 190,000 distinct CDR3 sequences, about 18% were seen once, and the ten largest hold 2.4%. These data come from a study of T-cell memory formation after mild COVID-19. Study results and limitations: In second-wave clones peaking day 37, SARS-CoV-2 specificity remained unconfirmed.

The sequenced sample consisted of PBMCs or a T cell subset sorted from them (not recorded which). The chain employs TRBV6-1 and TRBJ1-1; TRBD1 aligns across 9 bases. The source is an adult woman who had mild COVID-19 (a few samples of this study predate the infection). Cell type and time point are not known. DNA for the CDR3: TGTGCCAGCCCGAACAGGGGGCACACTGAAGCTTTCTTT. Translation gives CASPNRGHTEAFF.